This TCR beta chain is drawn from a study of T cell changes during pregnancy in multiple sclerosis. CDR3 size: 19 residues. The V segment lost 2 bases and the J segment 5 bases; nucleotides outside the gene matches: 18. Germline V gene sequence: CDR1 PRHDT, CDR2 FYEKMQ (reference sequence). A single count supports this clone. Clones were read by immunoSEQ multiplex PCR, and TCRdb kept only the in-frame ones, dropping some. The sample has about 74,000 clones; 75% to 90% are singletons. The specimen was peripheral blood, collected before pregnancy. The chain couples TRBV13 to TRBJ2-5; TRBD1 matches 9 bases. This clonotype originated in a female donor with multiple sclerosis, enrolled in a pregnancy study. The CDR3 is CASSLNFRTGVSSRETQYF. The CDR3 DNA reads TGTGCCAGCAGCTTAAATTTTAGGACAGGGGTTTCCAGCAGGGAGACCCAGTACTTC.